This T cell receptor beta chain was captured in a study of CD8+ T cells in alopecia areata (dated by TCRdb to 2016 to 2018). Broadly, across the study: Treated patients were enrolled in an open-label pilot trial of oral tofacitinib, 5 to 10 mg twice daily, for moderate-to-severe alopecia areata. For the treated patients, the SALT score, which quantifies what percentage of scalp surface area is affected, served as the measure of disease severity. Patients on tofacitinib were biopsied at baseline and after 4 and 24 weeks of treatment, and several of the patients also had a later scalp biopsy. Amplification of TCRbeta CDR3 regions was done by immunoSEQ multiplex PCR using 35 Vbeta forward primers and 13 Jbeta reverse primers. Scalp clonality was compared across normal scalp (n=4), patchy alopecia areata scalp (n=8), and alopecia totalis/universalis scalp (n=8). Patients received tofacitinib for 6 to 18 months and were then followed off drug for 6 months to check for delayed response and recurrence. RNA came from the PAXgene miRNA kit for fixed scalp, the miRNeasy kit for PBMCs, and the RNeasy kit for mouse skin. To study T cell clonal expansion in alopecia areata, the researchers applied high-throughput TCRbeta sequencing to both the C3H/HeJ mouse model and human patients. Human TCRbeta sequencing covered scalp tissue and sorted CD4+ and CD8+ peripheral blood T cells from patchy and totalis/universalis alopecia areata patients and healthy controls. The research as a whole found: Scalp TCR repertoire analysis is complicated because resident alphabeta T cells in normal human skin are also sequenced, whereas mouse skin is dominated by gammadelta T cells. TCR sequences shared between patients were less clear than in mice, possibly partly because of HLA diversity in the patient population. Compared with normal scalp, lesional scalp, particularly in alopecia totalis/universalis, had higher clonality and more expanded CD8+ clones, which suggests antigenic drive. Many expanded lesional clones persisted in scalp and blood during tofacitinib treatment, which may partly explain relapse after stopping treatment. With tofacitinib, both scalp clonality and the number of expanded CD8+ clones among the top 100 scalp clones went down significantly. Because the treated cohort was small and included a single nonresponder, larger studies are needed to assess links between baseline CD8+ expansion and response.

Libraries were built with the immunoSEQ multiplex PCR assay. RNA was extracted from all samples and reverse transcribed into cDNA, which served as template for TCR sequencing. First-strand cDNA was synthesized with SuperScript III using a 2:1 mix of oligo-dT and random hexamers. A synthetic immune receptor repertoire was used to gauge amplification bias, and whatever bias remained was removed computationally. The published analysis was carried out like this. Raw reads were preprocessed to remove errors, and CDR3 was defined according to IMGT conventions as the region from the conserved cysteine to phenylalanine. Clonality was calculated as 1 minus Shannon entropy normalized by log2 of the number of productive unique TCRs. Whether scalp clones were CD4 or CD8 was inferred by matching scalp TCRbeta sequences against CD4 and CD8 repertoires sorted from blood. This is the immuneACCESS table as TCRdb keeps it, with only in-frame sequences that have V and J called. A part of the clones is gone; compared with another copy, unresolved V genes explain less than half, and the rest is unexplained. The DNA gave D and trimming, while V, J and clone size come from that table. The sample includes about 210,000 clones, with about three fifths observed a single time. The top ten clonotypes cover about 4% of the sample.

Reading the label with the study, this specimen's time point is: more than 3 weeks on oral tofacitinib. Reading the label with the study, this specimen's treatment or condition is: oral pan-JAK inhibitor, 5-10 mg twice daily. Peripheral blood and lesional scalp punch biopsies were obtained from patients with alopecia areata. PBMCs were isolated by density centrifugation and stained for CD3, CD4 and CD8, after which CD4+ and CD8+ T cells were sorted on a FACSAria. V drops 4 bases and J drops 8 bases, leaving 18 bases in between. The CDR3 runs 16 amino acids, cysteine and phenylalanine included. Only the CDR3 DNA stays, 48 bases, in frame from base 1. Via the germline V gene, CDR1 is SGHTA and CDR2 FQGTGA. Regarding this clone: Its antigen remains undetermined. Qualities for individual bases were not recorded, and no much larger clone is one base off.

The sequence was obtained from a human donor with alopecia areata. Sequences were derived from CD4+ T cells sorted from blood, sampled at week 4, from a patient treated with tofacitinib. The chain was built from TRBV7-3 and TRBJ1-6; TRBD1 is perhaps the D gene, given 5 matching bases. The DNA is TGTGCCAGCAGCTCGCTATGGACACCTCGGGATTCACCCCTCCACTTT. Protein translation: CASSSLWTPRDSPLHF.